This is a list of T cell receptor beta chains from one sample in a study of vaccination effects on CD4 cells after COVID-19. Here immunoSEQ multiplex PCR was the method, and the copy in TCRdb shows in-frame clones only, minus some. Counted here are about 11,000 clones, just under 75% occurring once; the ten biggest clones make up approximately 25%. Their cognate antigens are unknown. Sequencing was performed on CD4+ T cells from PBMCs cultured with HCoV-229E spike peptides, taken before COVID-19 vaccination. Receptors were obtained from a human donor who received a COVID-19 vaccine. The CDR3 runs from the conserved cysteine through the conserved F or W. D genes are given only for firm matches. A row's size may be missing; if present it is once, few, many or a size class.

abundance	j_gene	d_gene	v_gene	CDR3aa	CDR3nt
NA	TRBJ1-2	NA	TRBV7-9	CASSPDRSNYGYTF	TGTGCCAGCAGCCCCGACAGGAGTAACTATGGCTACACCTTC
few	TRBJ1-5	NA	TRBV25-1	CASSEWGSRAQHF	TGTGCCAGCAGTGAATGGGGCAGTCGGGCCCAGCATTTT
NA	TRBJ2-3	NA	TRBV19	CASSNSRATGGGTQYF	TGTGCCAGTAGTAATTCGCGGGCTACGGGTGGGGGTACGCAGTATTTT
NA	TRBJ1-4	NA	TRBV7-8	CASSLGRTNEKLFF	TGTGCCAGCAGCTTAGGACGGACTAATGAAAAACTGTTTTTT
NA	TRBJ2-7	TRBD2	TRBV6-5	CASGKGLAGSYEQYF	TGTGCCAGCGGAAAGGGACTAGCGGGCTCCTACGAGCAGTACTTC
NA	TRBJ1-1	NA	TRBV2	CASSFSNTEAFF	TGTGCCAGCAGTTTTTCGAACACTGAAGCTTTCTTT
NA	TRBJ2-7	NA	TRBV7-2	CASSGGRDSSYEQYF	TGTGCCAGCAGCGGCGGAAGGGATAGCTCCTACGAGCAGTACTTC
NA	TRBJ2-6	TRBD2	TRBV2	CASNPGLAGLSGANVLTF	TGTGCCAGCAACCCGGGACTAGCGGGCCTCTCTGGGGCCAACGTCCTGACTTTC
NA	TRBJ2-7	NA	TRBV19	CASSTSQPSYEQYF	TGTGCCAGTAGTACGTCGCAGCCCTCCTACGAGCAGTACTTC
NA	TRBJ1-6	NA	TRBV19	CASSTKGDTPLHF	TGTGCCAGTAGTACTAAGGGGGATACACCCCTCCACTTT
NA	TRBJ2-3	NA	TRBV5-1	CASSLPANPSTDTQYF	TGCGCCAGCAGCTTGCCGGCTAACCCGAGTACAGATACGCAGTATTTT
NA	TRBJ1-2	TRBD1	TRBV11-3	CASSLVKGGTGHGYTF	TGTGCCAGCAGCTTAGTTAAGGGGGGGACAGGGCATGGCTACACCTTC
few	TRBJ2-5	NA	TRBV19	CASSITRETQYF	TGTGCCAGTAGTATTACGAGAGAGACCCAGTACTTC
NA	TRBJ1-1	NA	TRBV3-1/TRBV3-2	CASSQVIGGEAFF	TGTGCCAGCAGCCAAGTTATTGGGGGGGAAGCTTTCTTT
NA	TRBJ1-3	NA	TRBV5-6	CASSYPLGVGENTIYF	TGTGCCAGCAGCTACCCTCTTGGGGTTGGAGAAAACACCATATATTTT
NA	TRBJ1-1	NA	TRBV18	CASSPRSGVTEAFF	TGTGCCAGCTCACCACGGTCTGGGGTTACTGAAGCTTTCTTT
NA	TRBJ1-4	TRBD1	TRBV5-6	CASSSPGQIGEKLFF	TGTGCCAGCAGCTCACCGGGACAGATTGGTGAAAAACTGTTTTTT
NA	TRBJ2-1	NA	TRBV7-9	CASSSDNEQFF	TGTGCCAGCAGCTCGGACAATGAGCAGTTCTTC
few	TRBJ2-2	NA	TRBV18	CASSPRDGELFF	TGTGCCAGCTCACCACGGGACGGGGAGCTGTTTTTT
NA	TRBJ1-1	NA	TRBV2	CASSGGGGNTEAFF	TGTGCCAGCAGTGGGGGGGGAGGGAACACTGAAGCTTTCTTT
NA	TRBJ2-7	NA	TRBV5-6	CASRPSTTGTYEQYF	TGTGCCAGCAGGCCAAGTACGACAGGCACCTACGAGCAGTACTTC
NA	TRBJ1-2	NA	TRBV7-9	CASSTSDRTNGYTF	TGTGCCAGCAGCACCTCGGACCGAACGAATGGCTACACCTTC
NA	TRBJ1-3	NA	TRBV12-5	CASGGNSALSGNTIYF	TGTGCTAGTGGTGGGAACTCGGCGCTCTCTGGAAACACCATATATTTT